A selection of T cell receptor beta chains follows, all from one sample in a study of blood T cells in healthy people across ages. MiXCR, applied by TCRdb to the 5' RACE reads, yields one record per CDR3 protein. Found here are some 670,000 distinct CDR3 sequences, roughly half of them singletons; the top ten hold about 13%. Sequenced: blood. These TCRs come from a woman older than 75 in good health. Each CDR3 is given with its conserved first and last residue.

J: TRBJ2-7
V: TRBV4-1
CDR3: CASSQTLAGSDEQYF

J: TRBJ2-1
V: TRBV5-1
CDR3: CASSRNRDVGEQFF

J: TRBJ2-3
V: TRBV10-3
CDR3: CAIGTSGSTDTQYF

J: TRBJ2-5
V: TRBV3-1
CDR3: CASSQGVSPETQYF

J: TRBJ2-7
V: TRBV6-2/TRBV6-3
CDR3: CASSYSGLLAGYEQYF

J: TRBJ2-4
V: TRBV28
CDR3: CASSRQPLAKNIQYF

J: TRBJ2-1
V: TRBV27
CDR3: CASSRGTGTYNEQFF

J: TRBJ2-1
V: TRBV11-2
CDR3: CASSLTDSYNEQFF

J: TRBJ2-1
V: TRBV6-6
CDR3: CASSYSAASSNEQFF

J: TRBJ1-5
V: TRBV12-3/TRBV12-4
CDR3: CASSLLIIILDRVGQPQHF

J: TRBJ1-6
V: TRBV28
CDR3: CASSIRNTYNSPLHF

J: TRBJ1-5
V: TRBV5-1
CDR3: CASSSGTDSNQPQHF

J: TRBJ1-5
V: TRBV7-9
CDR3: CASSLGDRARNQPQHF

J: TRBJ2-1
V: TRBV7-9
CDR3: CASSLATEQFF

J: TRBJ1-2
V: TRBV20-1
CDR3: CSASGRTNYGYTF

J: TRBJ2-5
V: TRBV6-5
CDR3: CASSPILYQETQYF

J: TRBJ2-3
V: TRBV29-1
CDR3: CSVGPGQGTDTQYF

J: TRBJ1-6
V: TRBV7-2
CDR3: CASSLGAGMNSPLHF

J: TRBJ2-3
V: TRBV4-1
CDR3: CASSQEGGGQLTDTQYF

J: TRBJ1-2
V: TRBV12-3/TRBV12-4
CDR3: CASSFVANYGYTF

J: TRBJ2-1
V: TRBV5-6
CDR3: CASSFRTGTSSDEQFF

J: TRBJ1-4
V: TRBV11-2
CDR3: CASTLAGANEKLFF

J: TRBJ1-1
V: TRBV4-1
CDR3: CASSPVAPLPTEAFF

J: TRBJ1-5
V: TRBV19
CDR3: CASSIDVEQPQHF

J: TRBJ2-3
V: TRBV12-3/TRBV12-4
CDR3: CASSKRVRADTQYF

J: TRBJ2-3
V: TRBV20-1
CDR3: CSAREAAMGPDTQYF

J: -
V: TRBV11-2
CDR3: CASSGRGRIYNEQYF

J: -
V: TRBV7-2
CDR3: CASSLAPGLALLKTQYF

J: TRBJ2-7
V: TRBV12-3/TRBV12-4
CDR3: CASSWSGTQSYEQYF

J: TRBJ2-3
V: TRBV4-2
CDR3: CASSPLLSGGTDTQYF

J: TRBJ2-1
V: TRBV7-9
CDR3: CASSLTFTEQFF

J: TRBJ2-3
V: TRBV5-1
CDR3: CASSWGTLTDTQYF

J: TRBJ2-3
V: TRBV5-1
CDR3: CASSSAGAVTDTQYF

J: TRBJ2-7
V: TRBV3-1
CDR3: CASSHASSGISSYEQYF

J: TRBJ2-1
V: TRBV12-3/TRBV12-4
CDR3: CASSQPGLAGMGEQFF

J: TRBJ2-7
V: TRBV12-3/TRBV12-4
CDR3: CASSLDTLERYF

J: TRBJ2-1
V: TRBV7-3
CDR3: CASSLKGSYSYNEQFF

J: TRBJ2-7
V: TRBV27
CDR3: CASSLMIPYEQYF

J: TRBJ1-2
V: TRBV7-9
CDR3: CASSLAIGTGASGYTF

J: TRBJ1-1
V: TRBV28
CDR3: CASTLAQAGNTEAFF

J: TRBJ1-2
V: TRBV20-1
CDR3: CSAPTGARNGYTF

J: TRBJ1-5
V: TRBV3-1
CDR3: CASSQWRETGSNQPQHF

J: TRBJ2-2
V: TRBV7-3
CDR3: CASSLSGQVGGELFF

J: TRBJ2-7
V: TRBV19
CDR3: CAGSIAHFGAYEQYF

J: TRBJ2-1
V: TRBV7-2
CDR3: CASSPGPTNEQFF

J: TRBJ1-1
V: TRBV20-1
CDR3: CSASGGDTEAFF

J: TRBJ2-7
V: TRBV2
CDR3: CASRSGQSYEQYF

J: -
V: TRBV2
CDR3: CASSEGGRVAKNEQYF